These T cell receptor beta chains were read from a single sample in a study of blood T cell repertoires in COVID-19. The protocol was immunoSEQ multiplex PCR, while the TCRdb copy is restricted to in-frame clones and leaves out a portion. The sample contains about 160,000 clones, roughly 93% of which appear only once. Sequenced sample: peripheral blood. Receptors were obtained from a young man with acute or convalescent COVID-19. The CDR3 runs from the conserved cysteine through the conserved F or W. D genes are given only for firm matches. Clone size is given for some rows only: seen once, a few or many times, or a class if the clone is expanded.

V gene	clone size	D gene	J gene	CDR3 protein	CDR3 DNA
TRBV11-2	.	TRBD1	TRBJ1-3	CASSFHRGTGNTIYF	TGTGCCAGCAGCTTCCACAGGGGCACTGGAAACACCATATATTTT
TRBV11-2	.	TRBD2	TRBJ2-7	CASAGAGLYEQYF	TGTGCCAGCGCCGGAGCGGGATTATACGAGCAGTACTTC
TRBV4-1	.	.	TRBJ1-1	CASSQQRGTEAFF	TGCGCCAGCAGCCAGCAAAGGGGCACTGAAGCTTTCTTT
TRBV30	.	.	TRBJ1-3	CASSPRAAGDTIYF	TGTGCCTCGTCCCCCCGGGCCGCCGGGGACACCATATATTTT
TRBV14	.	TRBD1	TRBJ1-4	CATLPGQGIATNEKLFF	TGTGCCACCCTACCGGGACAGGGGATTGCAACTAATGAAAAACTGTTTTTT
TRBV27	few	.	TRBJ1-5	CASSFRGSDQPQHF	TGTGCCAGCAGTTTCAGGGGATCGGATCAGCCCCAGCATTTT
TRBV24-1	.	.	TRBJ1-6	CATRGRGSPLHF	TGTGCCACCAGGGGGCGGGGTTCACCCCTCCACTTT
TRBV20-1	.	TRBD2	TRBJ2-7	CSASRSSGPGYEQYF	TGCAGTGCTAGTCGATCTAGCGGGCCAGGCTACGAGCAGTACTTC
TRBV24-1	.	TRBD2	TRBJ2-2	CATSDFVLSGRYHTGELFF	TGTGCCACCAGTGATTTTGTTCTTAGCGGGAGGTACCACACCGGGGAGCTGTTTTTT
TRBV29-1	.	TRBD1	TRBJ2-2	CSVTRDRGKIGELFF	TGCAGCGTTACCCGGGACAGGGGGAAGATCGGGGAGCTGTTTTTT
TRBV12-3/TRBV12-4	.	.	TRBJ1-3	CASSSGWGNTIYF	TGTGCCAGCAGTTCCGGGTGGGGAAACACCATATATTTT
TRBV29-1	.	.	TRBJ1-2	CSVETAANYGYTF	TGCAGCGTCGAAACAGCAGCTAACTATGGCTACACCTTC
TRBV29-1	.	.	TRBJ2-6	CSVDDRGYSGANVLTF	TGCAGCGTTGATGATCGGGGGTACTCTGGGGCCAACGTCCTGACTTTC
TRBV5-1	.	TRBD2	TRBJ2-5	CASSPGLAGGGETQYF	TGCGCCAGCAGCCCAGGACTAGCGGGAGGGGGAGAGACCCAGTACTTC
TRBV7-9	once	.	TRBJ1-1	CASSLGVGNTEAFF	TGTGCCAGCAGCTTAGGAGTCGGTAACACTGAAGCTTTCTTT
TRBV30	once	.	TRBJ2-7	CAWSVGVLTYEQYF	TGTGCCTGGAGTGTAGGGGTCCTCACCTACGAGCAGTACTTC
TRBV12-3/TRBV12-4	.	.	TRBJ1-1	CASSLELHTEAFF	TGTGCCAGCAGTTTAGAACTACACACTGAAGCTTTCTTT
TRBV6-5	.	TRBD2	TRBJ2-7	CASVTGLVFYEQYF	TGTGCCAGCGTTACGGGACTAGTATTCTACGAGCAGTACTTC
TRBV5-1	.	.	TRBJ2-1	CASSLPGSNEQFF	TGCGCCAGCAGCTTGCCGGGGAGCAATGAGCAGTTCTTC
TRBV30	.	TRBD2	TRBJ2-5	CAWSGLGLAGVQETQYF	TGTGCCTGGAGTGGATTAGGACTAGCGGGAGTCCAAGAGACCCAGTACTTC
TRBV4-1	few	TRBD2	TRBJ2-7	CASSQGIILAGTYEQYF	TGCGCCAGCAGCCAAGGGATAATCCTAGCGGGGACCTACGAGCAGTACTTC
TRBV7-8	.	TRBD1	TRBJ2-5	CASSLITGEETQYF	TGTGCCAGCAGCTTAATCACAGGGGAAGAGACCCAGTACTTC
TRBV30	.	TRBD2	TRBJ2-3	CACPRRGGSMNTQYF	TGTGCCTGCCCGAGGCGGGGGGGCAGTATGAATACGCAGTATTTT
TRBV5-1	.	TRBD2	TRBJ2-3	CASSLLLAVGGVGTDTQYF	TGCGCCAGCAGCTTGCTACTAGCGGTTGGAGGAGTGGGCACAGATACGCAGTATTTT
TRBV7-8	.	TRBD1	TRBJ1-5	CASSSIVYRGVQPQHF	TGTGCCAGCAGCTCCATCGTCTACAGGGGAGTTCAGCCCCAGCATTTT
TRBV19	.	.	TRBJ2-7	CASSIGEPGVEQYF	TGTGCCAGTAGTATAGGCGAACCGGGAGTCGAGCAGTACTTC
TRBV25-1	.	TRBD1	TRBJ2-5	CASSDPGQQETQYF	TGTGCCAGCAGCGACCCGGGACAGCAAGAGACCCAGTACTTC
TRBV4-2	.	.	TRBJ2-3	CASSQGGGEADTQYF	TGTGCCAGCAGCCAAGGAGGGGGGGAGGCAGATACGCAGTATTTT
TRBV27	once	.	TRBJ1-6	CASSPREPLHF	TGTGCCAGCAGCCCCCGTGAGCCCCTCCACTTT
TRBV18	.	.	TRBJ2-7	CASSPSTYEQYF	TGTGCCAGCTCACCGTCAACCTACGAGCAGTACTTC
TRBV6-2/TRBV6-3	.	TRBD1	TRBJ1-5	CASSKIRQGEQPQHF	TGTGCCAGCAGTAAAATAAGACAGGGTGAGCAGCCCCAGCATTTT
TRBV24-1	.	TRBD2	TRBJ2-3	CATSAIAGTSGSPTDTQYF	TGTGCCACCAGTGCCATTGCCGGAACTAGCGGGAGCCCCACAGATACGCAGTATTTT
TRBV11-2	.	.	TRBJ1-1	CASRHTGRDGTEAFF	TGTGCCAGCAGGCACACGGGCAGGGATGGCACTGAAGCTTTCTTT
TRBV5-5	.	.	TRBJ1-6	CASSPESALYNSPLHF	TGTGCCAGCAGCCCGGAGTCGGCCTTGTATAATTCACCCCTCCACTTT
TRBV9	.	TRBD1	TRBJ2-2	CASSVVGQEPNTGELFF	TGTGCCAGCAGCGTAGTGGGACAGGAGCCGAACACCGGGGAGCTGTTTTTT
TRBV4-1	once	.	TRBJ1-3	CASSQEKPLSGNTIYF	TGCGCCAGCAGCCAAGAGAAGCCCCTCTCTGGAAACACCATATATTTT
TRBV30	.	.	TRBJ1-2	CAWFRDREGYTF	TGTGCCTGGTTCCGGGATCGCGAGGGCTACACCTTC
TRBV5-4	.	TRBD2	TRBJ2-7	CASSWGGKTYEQYF	TGTGCCAGCAGCTGGGGAGGGAAAACCTACGAGCAGTACTTC
TRBV5-1	.	.	TRBJ2-5	CASSLYFGGGSQETQYF	TGCGCCAGCAGCCTTTACTTCGGGGGAGGAAGCCAAGAGACCCAGTACTTC
TRBV24-1	.	TRBD2	TRBJ2-3	CATSDPSVRGETDTQYF	TGTGCCACCAGTGATCCGTCCGTGCGGGGGGAAACAGATACGCAGTATTTT
TRBV24-1	.	.	TRBJ2-3	CATSEQDTDTQYF	TGTGCCACCAGTGAGCAGGACACAGATACGCAGTATTTT
TRBV6-6	.	TRBD1	TRBJ2-3	CASSSQQGVGTDTQYF	TGTGCCAGCAGTTCCCAACAGGGGGTGGGCACAGATACGCAGTATTTT
TRBV15	.	TRBD1	TRBJ2-7	CATSRDRDRVYEQYF	TGTGCCACCAGCAGAGATAGGGACAGGGTTTACGAGCAGTACTTC
TRBV2	.	.	TRBJ2-3	CASRGRGHTDTQYF	TGTGCCAGCAGGGGCAGGGGACACACAGATACGCAGTATTTT
TRBV5-5	.	TRBD1	TRBJ1-5	CASSPRPGQGTQHF	TGTGCCAGCAGCCCCCGACCTGGACAGGGAACCCAGCATTTT
TRBV5-6	.	TRBD1	TRBJ1-5	CASSLYTFATGDHQPQHF	TGTGCCAGCAGCTTATACACCTTTGCGACAGGGGATCATCAGCCCCAGCATTTT
TRBV29-1	.	TRBD2	TRBJ2-3	CSVEELAGGQYF	TGCAGCGTTGAAGAGCTAGCGGGAGGGCAGTATTTT
TRBV5-1	.	TRBD1	TRBJ1-5	CASSPTGQGYQPQHF	TGCGCCAGCAGCCCGACGGGACAGGGATATCAGCCCCAGCATTTT